The next 28 T cell receptor delta chains were all read from a single sample in a study of γδ T cells in repeated Plasmodium falciparum infection. TCRdb re-called clones from the multiplex PCR reads via CATT. The sample carries roughly 86,000 delta-chain clones, roughly 1.4% recorded once. Gammadelta T cells were flow-sorted from PBMC into Vgamma9/Vdelta2+ and Vdelta2-negative populations for bulk analysis. Sequencing used gamma-delta T cells from blood. The receptors come from a pool of human donors (malaria-infected and uninfected, not separated).

This clone has just a few counts. A read error likely explains why the TCRdb protein, taken from a much larger clone, differs from this DNA's translation at residue 15; the protein shown is translated from the DNA. No J gene was named, though the V gene is TRDV1; the table's D call TRDD3 went unverified against the DNA. The CDR3 extends over 17 amino acids. CDR1 and CDR2 (germline): TSWWSYY, QGS. In DNA form, the CDR3 reads TGTGCTCTTGGCTGGGGGAACACCCTTCAGTACGCCGATAAACCCATCTTT. It codes for CALGWGNTLQYADKPIF.

This clone was found a few times. This likely stems from a read error, as it lies one base from a far larger clone. Other DNA sequences in this sample translate to the same CDR3. The chain couples TRDV2 to TRDJ2; 11 bases agree with TRDD3. Here the J gene came from matching the DNA to germline, since TCRdb omits it. CDR1 GEAIGNYY and CDR2 EKD come from the germline V gene. There are 17 residues in the CDR3. In nucleotides, the CDR3 is TGTGCCTGCGACACGGAGTGGGGGATACGGGAGACAGCACAACTCTTCTTT. Amino acids: CACDTEWGIRETAQLFF.

This clone appeared a few times. This DNA translates differently at residue 16 from the TCRdb protein, which is that of a much larger clone; a read error is likely, and the protein shown is the DNA's own translation. V and J are TRDV2 and TRDJ2; 10 bases map to TRDD3. No J gene is reported in TCRdb; it was inferred here by comparing the DNA with germline. Germline lookup yields CDR1 GEAIGNYY and CDR2 EKD. The length of the CDR3 is 19 residues. CDR3 nucleotide sequence: TGTGCCTGTGACCATATTGATGTGGGGGATACTGCTTTGACAGCACGACTCTTCTTT. This codes for CACDHIDVGDTALTARLFF.

About this clone itself: A far larger clone is one nucleotide away, so this likely arose from a read error. The sample carries other DNA sequences with the same CDR3. V and J are TRDV1 and TRDJ1; tentative D call: TRDD3 (6 bases). TCRdb records no J gene; here it was assigned by comparing the DNA to germline. V dropped 3 bases and J dropped 0 bases, with 32 bases sitting between them. There are 22 residues in the CDR3. Looked up from germline, CDR1 is TSWWSYY and CDR2 is QGS. In nucleotides, the CDR3 is TGTGCTCTTGGGGAGGGATTTTCTACGAGTAGGGGGACCGTACCGTACACCGATAAACTCATCTTT. Translation gives CALGEGFSTSRGTVPYTDKLIF.

The sample holds a few counts of this clone. Just one base apart from a much larger clone, this may be a read error. The chain couples TRDV1 to TRDJ3; maybe TRDD3 (5 bases). Here the J gene was assigned by germline matching of the DNA, as TCRdb has none. CDR3 length equals 14 residues. Germline lookup yields CDR1 TSWWSYY and CDR2 QGS. CDR3 amino acids: CALGVRPLYRQMFF. CDR3 nucleotide sequence: TGCGCTCTTGGGGTCCGGCCCCTTTACCGACAGATGTTTTTC.

Turning to this clone: Translating this DNA gives a protein that differs at residue 9 from the TCRdb one, which belongs to a much larger clone; a read error is likely, and the protein shown is this translation. The rearrangement uses TRDV1 and TRDJ1; D perhaps matches TRDD2 (6 bases). This CDR3 spans 15 amino acids. The germline gives CDR1 TSWWSYY, CDR2 QGS. V was trimmed by 4 bases and J by 4 bases, leaving 16 bases between them. The CDR3 loop reads CALGGHLPSVDKLIF. The CDR3 DNA sequence: TGTGCTCTTGGGGGTCACCTTCCCTCAGTCGATAAACTCATCTTT.

This clone came up a few times. A read error likely explains why the TCRdb protein, taken from a much larger clone, differs from this DNA's translation at residue 7; the protein shown is translated from the DNA. V gene TRDV1 combines with J gene TRDJ1; 11 nucleotides agree with TRDD3. No J gene is reported in TCRdb; it was inferred here by comparing the DNA with germline. The CDR3 has 21 residues. Germline V gives CDR1 TSWWSYY, CDR2 QGS. The junction had 20 bases not matched to a gene; V was cut back by 2 bases and J by 3 bases. CDR3 residues: CALGESVLQNIWGIRADKLIF. CDR3 sequence (DNA): TGTGCTCTTGGGGAAAGTGTCCTACAAAACATTTGGGGGATACGCGCCGATAAACTCATCTTT.

Notes on this clone: This likely reflects a read error, since a far larger clone is one base away. This specimen includes other DNA sequences encoding the same CDR3. The rearrangement uses TRDV1 and TRDJ1, with D tentatively TRDD1 or TRDD3 (6 bases each). Germline V CDR1 and CDR2: TSWWSYY, QGS. V was shortened by 3 bases and J by 10 bases, with 24 bases between the two germline ends. The CDR3 is 16 amino acids. The CDR3 nucleotides read TGTGCTCTTGGGGAGCGCCGCGTACTGGGCTCAAATAGACTCATCTTT. This translates into CALGERRVLGSNRLIF.

Notes on this clone: TCRdb assigns this DNA the protein of a much larger clone, which departs from its translation at residue 9; this likely reflects a read error, and the protein shown comes from translating the DNA. The rearrangement uses TRDV1 and TRDJ3, with a possible D match to TRDD3 (6 bases). TCRdb is silent on the J gene; assignment here came from matching the DNA to germline. CDR3 length: 22 residues. V gave up 5 bases and J gave up 0 bases, with 26 bases separating them. The germline V gene has CDR1 TSWWSYY and CDR2 QGS. CDR3 DNA sequence: TGTGCTCTTGGGCGAACGTGGGGGGTACGCGTTTCGAGCTCCTGGGACACCCGACAGATGTTTTTC. This gives the protein CALGRTWGVRVSSSWDTRQMFF.

This clone was counted a few times. A far larger clone lies a single base away; this is likely a read error. Other nucleotide sequences in the sample specify the same CDR3. The CDR3 sequence: CALGIEQPAYTDKLIF. The CDR3 DNA reads TGTGCTCTTGGGATTGAACAGCCCGCATACACCGATAAACTCATCTTT. The chain couples TRDV1 to TRDJ1; D call uncertain. This CDR3 spans 16 amino acids. Germline CDR1 is TSWWSYY and CDR2 is QGS. V was trimmed by 5 bases and J by 0 bases, leaving 16 bases between them.

This clone was seen many times. The genes are TRDV1 and TRDJ1; 12 nucleotides line up with TRDD3. CDR3 length: 19 amino acids. Germline CDR1 TSWWSYY, CDR2 QGS. With 0 bases clipped from V and 2 bases from J, the junction kept 10 bases outside the gene matches. The CDR3 DNA follows: TGTGCTCTTGGGGAACTGAGTTGGCTGGGGGATACGTGGACCGATAAACTCATCTTT. Translation gives CALGELSWLGDTWTDKLIF.

Many counts were recorded for this clone. The same CDR3 arises from other DNA sequences in this sample as well. The chain has TRDV1 and TRDJ1, with D possibly TRDD2 on 6 matching bases. Trimming took off 4 bases at V and 0 bases at J, with 24 bases between the two ends. The V gene's germline CDR1 is TSWWSYY and CDR2 QGS. CDR3 length: 19 amino acids. The CDR3 nucleotides read TGTGCTCTTGGGGGAGCCTACTTCCTGAGGGCAGAATACACCGATAAACTCATCTTT. Its protein is CALGGAYFLRAEYTDKLIF.

Points on this clone: TCRdb records a much larger clone's protein for this DNA, with a difference at residue 15 that likely arises from a read error; the protein given is the translation of the DNA. The V gene corresponds to TRDV3; no J gene was called; TRDD3, as called in the table, went unchecked against the DNA. CDR1 and CDR2 (germline): TVYSNPD, GDNSRS (reference sequence). The CDR3 contains 16 residues. The CDR3 loop is CAPQTRYWGISDKLTF. The CDR3 coding sequence is TGTGCCCCTCAAACTAGGTACTGGGGGATAAGCGATAAACTCACCTTT.

Concerning this clone: TCRdb records a much larger clone's protein for this DNA, with a difference at residue 3 that likely arises from a read error; the protein given is the translation of the DNA. The chain carries TRDV2 and TRDJ3; D not certain. Germline matching of the DNA provided the J gene here, since TCRdb leaves it blank. Per germline, CDR1 GEAIGNYY and CDR2 EKD. Trimming pared 9 bases from V and 0 bases from J, leaving 17 bases between. CDR3 length: 17 amino acids. The CDR3 region has the DNA TGTGCCCGTGTGAGAGATAGCAGCTCCTGGGACACCCGACAGATGTTTTTC. Translating gives CARVRDSSSWDTRQMFF.

This clone was seen at least ten times. The CDR3 coding sequence is TGTGCTCTTGGGGAACACCTCCTACTGGGGGAAATAACCGATAAACTCATCTTT. This sequence encodes CALGEHLLLGEITDKLIF. The chain carries TRDV1 and TRDJ1; TRDD3 matches 9 bases. V shed 1 base, J shed 2 bases, and the junction held 11 bases outside the gene matches. CDR1 is TSWWSYY and CDR2 is QGS in the germline V gene. The CDR3 is made up of 18 amino acids.

This clone was recorded a few times. A read error is the likely source, as a far larger clone sits one nucleotide away. Within the sample, other DNA sequences also encode this same CDR3. The V call is TRDV1, the J call TRDJ1; 12 bases are a match to TRDD3. The J gene is not listed in TCRdb, so it was assigned here from a DNA match to germline. Germline CDR1 reads TSWWSYY; CDR2 reads QGS. After removal of 3 bases from V and 2 bases from J, the junction contained 22 bases not matched to a gene. The CDR3 is made up of 22 amino acids. Here the CDR3 reads CALGELQILWRTGGYLTDKLIF. Here the CDR3 DNA reads TGTGCTCTTGGGGAGCTTCAGATCCTATGGAGAACTGGGGGATACCTTACCGATAAACTCATCTTT.

This clone was detected only a few times. The protein that TCRdb holds for this DNA derives from a much larger clone and differs from the translated DNA at residue 14, which likely indicates a read error; the protein shown here is translated from the DNA. The gene calls are TRDV1 and TRDJ1; maybe TRDD3 (7 bases). Germline values: CDR1 TSWWSYY, CDR2 QGS. The CDR3 covers 26 residues. Trimming took off 0 bases at V and 0 bases at J, with 41 bases between the two ends. CDR3 nucleotide sequence: TGTGCTCTTGGGGAACTAAAGGTCTCCTACGGTACTGGGGTACACGCGGTCAGTTTATACACCGATAAACTCATCTTT. Translating it yields CALGELKVSYGTGVHAVSLYTDKLIF.

This clone showed up just a few times. This DNA's translation differs at residue 10 from TCRdb's protein, which comes from a much larger clone; a read error is likely, and the protein shown is translated from the DNA. V gene TRDV1 combines with J gene TRDJ1; 10 positions agree with TRDD3. In the absence of a J gene in TCRdb, the DNA was matched to germline to assign it here. The germline gives CDR1 TSWWSYY, CDR2 QGS. The trim removed 1 base at V and 2 bases at J, leaving 22 bases unmatched. The CDR3 is 22 amino acids. The CDR3 loop reads CALGERPLKVWYWGMRTDKLIF. In DNA, the CDR3 is TGTGCTCTTGGGGAACGGCCTTTAAAGGTGTGGTACTGGGGGATGCGAACCGATAAACTCATCTTT.

Worth noting for this clone: The TCRdb record carries a much larger clone's protein, which differs from this DNA's translation at residue 19; a read error is the likely cause, and the protein listed here is the DNA translation. No J gene call was made, and the V gene is TRDV2; the table's D call TRDD3 went unverified against the DNA. CDR1 and CDR2 from the germline V gene are GEAIGNYY and EKD. CDR3 length: 20 residues. The chain's CDR3 is CACDKPSYWGIERYTDKLTF. The CDR3 coding sequence is TGTGCCTGTGACAAACCTTCCTACTGGGGGATAGAGAGGTACACCGATAAACTCACCTTT.

To note about this clone: This sequence is one base from a far larger clone and is likely a read error. Different DNA sequences within this sample yield the same CDR3. The chain joins TRDV3 to TRDJ1; D is possibly TRDD3 (10 bases). Trimming cost V 1 base and J 3 bases, with 33 bases left between them. This CDR3 comprises 20 residues. Germline CDR1 reads TVYSNPD; CDR2 reads GDNSRS (reference sequence). This chain's CDR3 is CAFILPTVGGYRGDADKLIF. CDR3 in DNA: TGTGCCTTTATCCTTCCTACTGTTGGGGGATACAGGGGGGACGCCGATAAACTCATCTTT.

The sample holds a few counts of this clone. A far more abundant clone sits one base away, making this likely a read error. This CDR3 is also generated by other DNA sequences in the sample. This chain links TRDV3 with TRDJ1; D uncertain. Germline lookup yields CDR1 TVYSNPD and CDR2 GDNSRS (reference sequence). CDR3 length: 17 residues. In DNA form, the CDR3 reads TGTGCATCTACCTGGTCCCCGTATCGTAGGGAGACCGATAAACTCATCTTT. Translation gives CASTWSPYRRETDKLIF.

As to this clone: This DNA's translation differs at residue 10 from TCRdb's protein, which comes from a much larger clone; a read error is likely, and the protein shown is translated from the DNA. The chain combines TRDV1 with TRDJ1; 8 bases match TRDD3. The CDR3 is 16 residues long. The J segment lost 0 bases and the V segment lost 6 bases, leaving 9 bases of the junction unmatched. Germline CDR1 and CDR2: TSWWSYY and QGS. In DNA form, the CDR3 reads TGTGCTCTTGGTACCGCTGGGGATACCCACACCGATAAACTCATCTTT. Protein sequence: CALGTAGDTHTDKLIF.

There are many counts of this clone. A read error may produce the germline difference seen at one junction end. The sample carries other DNA sequences with the same CDR3. V usage is TRDV1 and J usage is TRDJ1, with 11 positions matching TRDD3. The CDR3 length is 25 residues. CDR1 and CDR2 from the germline V gene are TSWWSYY and QGS. CDR3 bases: TGTGCTCTTGGGGAACGAAGTATATGGTACCCCATTGTGGGGGATACGTTGGGGTACACAGATAAACTCATCTTT. Protein sequence: CALGERSIWYPIVGDTLGYTDKLIF.

For this clone: Translating this DNA gives a protein that differs at residue 5 from the TCRdb one, which belongs to a much larger clone; a read error is likely, and the protein shown is this translation. V usage is TRDV1 and J usage is TRDJ1, with 8 bases that match TRDD3. Here the J gene was assigned by germline matching of the DNA, as TCRdb has none. CDR3 length: 18 amino acids. The V and J ends lost 4 bases and 4 bases, in that order; junction bases with no gene match: 17. The germline gives CDR1 TSWWSYY, CDR2 QGS. CDR3 bases: TGTGCTCTTGGGGGACCAAGGATCCTACGGACTGGGGGCGATAAACTCATCTTT. This sequence encodes CALGGPRILRTGGDKLIF.

About this clone itself: A far larger clone is one base from this, pointing to a likely read error. Within the sample, other DNA sequences also encode this same CDR3. V gene TRDV1 combines with J gene TRDJ1, with TRDD3 matching 8 bases. TCRdb is silent on the J gene; assignment here came from matching the DNA to germline. Germline assignment: CDR1 TSWWSYY and CDR2 QGS. The length of the CDR3 is 24 residues. The ends lost 0 bases at V and 2 bases at J; junction bases unmatched: 29. This chain's CDR3 is CALGELFHHRTKESWGIPTDKLIF. CDR3 in DNA: TGTGCTCTTGGGGAACTATTCCACCATCGCACTAAAGAATCTTGGGGGATCCCAACCGATAAACTCATCTTT.

Points on this clone: This may stem from a read error, because a much larger clone lies one nucleotide away. The sample carries other DNA sequences with the same CDR3. The chain has TRDV1 and TRDJ1, with D uncertain. The CDR3 is made up of 15 amino acids. Germline V gives CDR1 TSWWSYY, CDR2 QGS. The CDR3 loop reads CALGVYCDYTDKLIF. The DNA for the CDR3 is TGTGCTCTTGGGGTTTACTGCGATTACACCGATAAGCTCATCTTT.

This clone was detected ten times or more. TCRdb pairs this DNA with a much larger clone's protein that differs at residue 19, likely a read error; the protein shown was translated from the DNA. The chain carries TRDV2 and TRDJ1; D remains unclear. The CDR3 consists of 21 residues. The V gene's germline CDR1 is GEAIGNYY and CDR2 EKD. CDR3 nucleotides: TGTGCCTGTGACACCGTTCAAGGGGCTAAAAATTTCCAGGGCGAGGGCGATAAACCCATCTTT. This codes for CACDTVQGAKNFQGEGDKPIF.

A few counts support this clone. TCRdb lists the protein of a much larger clone for this DNA, which differs at residue 10, so this is likely a read error; the protein given here is translated from the DNA itself. This rearrangement joins TRDV1 to TRDJ1, with TRDD2 as a possible D gene (6 bases). Germline V gene sequence: CDR1 TSWWSYY, CDR2 QGS. V was clipped by 2 bases and J by 2 bases, with 42 bases between them. The CDR3 runs to 25 residues. CDR3 DNA: TGTGCTCTTGGGGAAAGTACTGAACAGTCTACGTCCTACCCTCGCTGGTATATGGGTACCGATAAACTCATCTTT. Encoded protein: CALGESTEQSTSYPRWYMGTDKLIF.